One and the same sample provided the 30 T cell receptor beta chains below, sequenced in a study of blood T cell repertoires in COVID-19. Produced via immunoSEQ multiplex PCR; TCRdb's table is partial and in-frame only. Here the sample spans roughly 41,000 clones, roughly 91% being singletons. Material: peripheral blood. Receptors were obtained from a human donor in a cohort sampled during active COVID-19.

The CDR3 reads CASSHPGLALVGEQFF. CDR3 in DNA: TGTGCCAGCAGCCACCCGGGACTAGCATTAGTTGGTGAGCAGTTCTTC. The chain combines TRBV7-9 with TRBJ2-1; 9 positions match TRBD2. Germline-derived CDR1 and CDR2 are SEHNR and FQNEAQ (reference sequence). The J segment lost 9 bases and the V segment lost 5 bases, leaving 14 bases of the junction unmatched. This CDR3 region has 16 residues.

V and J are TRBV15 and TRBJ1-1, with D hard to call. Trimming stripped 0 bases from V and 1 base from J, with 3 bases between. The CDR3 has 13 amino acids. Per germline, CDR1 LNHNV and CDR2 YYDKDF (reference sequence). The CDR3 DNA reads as TGTGCCACCAGCAGAGACCAGAACACTGAAGCTTTCTTT. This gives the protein CATSRDQNTEAFF.

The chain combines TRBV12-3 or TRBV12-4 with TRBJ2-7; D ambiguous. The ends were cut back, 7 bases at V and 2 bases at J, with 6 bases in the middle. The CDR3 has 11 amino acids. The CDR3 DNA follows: TGTGCCAGCACCTTAACCTACGAGCAGTACTTC. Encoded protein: CASTLTYEQYF.

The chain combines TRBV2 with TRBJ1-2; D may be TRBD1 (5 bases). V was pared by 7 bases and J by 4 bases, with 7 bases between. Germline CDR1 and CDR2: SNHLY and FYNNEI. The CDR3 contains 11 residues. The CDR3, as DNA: TGTGCCAGCACAGGGATCTATGGCTACACCTTC. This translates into CASTGIYGYTF.

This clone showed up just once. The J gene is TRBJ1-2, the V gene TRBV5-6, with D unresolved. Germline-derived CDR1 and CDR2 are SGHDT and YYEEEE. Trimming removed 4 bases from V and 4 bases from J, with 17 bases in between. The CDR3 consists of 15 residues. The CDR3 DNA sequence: TGTGCCAGCAGCCTCTCGACCCAGAGACTCTATGGCTACACCTTC. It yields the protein CASSLSTQRLYGYTF. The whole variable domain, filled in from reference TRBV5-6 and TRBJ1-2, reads DAGVTQSPTHLIKTRGQQVTLRCSPKSGHDTVSWYQQALGQGPQFIFQYYEEEERQRGNFPDRFSGHQFPNYSSELNVNALLLGDSALYLCASSLSTQRLYGYTFGSGTRLTVV.

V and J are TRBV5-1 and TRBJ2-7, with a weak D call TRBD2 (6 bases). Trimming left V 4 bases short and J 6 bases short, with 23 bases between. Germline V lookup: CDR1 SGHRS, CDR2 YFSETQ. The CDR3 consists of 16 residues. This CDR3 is CASSPWRAGQVFEQYF. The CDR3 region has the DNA TGCGCCAGCAGCCCCTGGAGGGCAGGTCAAGTTTTCGAGCAGTACTTC.

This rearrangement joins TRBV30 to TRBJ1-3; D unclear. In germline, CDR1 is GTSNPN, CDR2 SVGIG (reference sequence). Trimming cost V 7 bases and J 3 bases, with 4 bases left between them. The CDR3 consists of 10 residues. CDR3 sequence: CASGGNTIYF. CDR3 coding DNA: TGTGCCTCCGGTGGAAACACCATATATTTT.

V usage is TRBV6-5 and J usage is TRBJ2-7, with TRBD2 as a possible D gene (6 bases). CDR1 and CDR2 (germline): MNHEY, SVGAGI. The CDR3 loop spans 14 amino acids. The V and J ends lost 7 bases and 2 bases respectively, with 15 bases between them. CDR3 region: CASTLGRGPYEQYF. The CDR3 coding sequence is TGTGCCAGCACCCTCGGGCGGGGTCCCTACGAGCAGTACTTC.

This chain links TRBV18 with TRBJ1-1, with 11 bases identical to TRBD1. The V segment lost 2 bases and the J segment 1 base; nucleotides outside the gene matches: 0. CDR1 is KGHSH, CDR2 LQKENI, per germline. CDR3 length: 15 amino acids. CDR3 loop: CASSPGQGANTEAFF. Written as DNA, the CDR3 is TGTGCCAGCTCACCAGGACAGGGGGCGAACACTGAAGCTTTCTTT.

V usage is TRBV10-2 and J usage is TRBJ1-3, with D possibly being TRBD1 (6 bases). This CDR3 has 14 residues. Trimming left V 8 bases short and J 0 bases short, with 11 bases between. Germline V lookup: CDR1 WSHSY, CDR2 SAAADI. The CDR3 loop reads CASSGQPSGNTIYF. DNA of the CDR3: TGCGCCAGCTCCGGACAGCCCTCTGGAAACACCATATATTTT.

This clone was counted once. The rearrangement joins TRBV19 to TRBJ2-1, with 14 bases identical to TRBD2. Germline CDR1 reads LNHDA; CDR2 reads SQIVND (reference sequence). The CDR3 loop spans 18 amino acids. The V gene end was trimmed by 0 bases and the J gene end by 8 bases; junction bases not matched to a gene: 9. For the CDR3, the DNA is TGTGCCAGTAGTATAGAAGGGACTAGCGGGAGAATTATCGATGAGCAGTTCTTC. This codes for CASSIEGTSGRIIDEQFF.

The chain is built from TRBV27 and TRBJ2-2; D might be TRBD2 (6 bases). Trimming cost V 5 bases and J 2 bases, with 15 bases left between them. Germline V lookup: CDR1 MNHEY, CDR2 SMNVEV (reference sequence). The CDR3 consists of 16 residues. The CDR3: CASSPYRDSNTGELFF. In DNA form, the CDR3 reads TGTGCCAGCAGTCCCTACCGGGACTCCAACACCGGGGAGCTGTTTTTT.

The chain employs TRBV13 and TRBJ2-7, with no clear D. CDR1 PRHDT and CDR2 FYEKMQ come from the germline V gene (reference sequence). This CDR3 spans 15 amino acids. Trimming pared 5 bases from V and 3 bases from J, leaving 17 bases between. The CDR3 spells CASSPTLPGIYEQYF. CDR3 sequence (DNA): TGTGCCAGCAGCCCAACTCTCCCGGGTATCTACGAGCAGTACTTC. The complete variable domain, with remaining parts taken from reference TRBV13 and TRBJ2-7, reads AAGVIQSPRHLIKEKRETATLKCYPIPRHDTVYWYQQGPGQDPQFLISFYEKMQSDKGSIPDRFSAQQFSDYHSELNMSSLELGDSALYFCASSPTLPGIYEQYFGPGTRLTVT.

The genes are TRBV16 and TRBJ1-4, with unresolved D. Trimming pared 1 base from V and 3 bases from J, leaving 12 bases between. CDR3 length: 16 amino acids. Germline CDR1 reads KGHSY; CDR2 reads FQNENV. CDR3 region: CASSQWQVHSNEKLFF. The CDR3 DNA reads TGTGCCAGCAGCCAATGGCAGGTTCACTCTAATGAAAAACTGTTTTTT.

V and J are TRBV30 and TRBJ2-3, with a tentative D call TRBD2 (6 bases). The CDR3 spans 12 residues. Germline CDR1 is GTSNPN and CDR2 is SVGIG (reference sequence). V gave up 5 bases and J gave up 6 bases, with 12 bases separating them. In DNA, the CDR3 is TGTGCCTGGTCAAGGGGAGGTGATACGCAGTATTTT. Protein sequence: CAWSRGGDTQYF.

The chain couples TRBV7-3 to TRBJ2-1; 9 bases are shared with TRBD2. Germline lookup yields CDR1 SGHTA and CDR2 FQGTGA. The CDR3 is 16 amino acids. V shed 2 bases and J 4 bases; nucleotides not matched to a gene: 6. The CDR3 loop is CASSLLAGDVYNEQFF. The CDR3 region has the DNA TGTGCCAGCAGCTTATTAGCGGGAGACGTATACAATGAGCAGTTCTTC.

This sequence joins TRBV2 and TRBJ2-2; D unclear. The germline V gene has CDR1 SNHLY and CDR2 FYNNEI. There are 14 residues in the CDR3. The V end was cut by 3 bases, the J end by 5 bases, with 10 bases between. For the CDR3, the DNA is TGTGCCAGCAGTGACCCGACACTTACCGGGGAGCTGTTTTTT. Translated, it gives CASSDPTLTGELFF.

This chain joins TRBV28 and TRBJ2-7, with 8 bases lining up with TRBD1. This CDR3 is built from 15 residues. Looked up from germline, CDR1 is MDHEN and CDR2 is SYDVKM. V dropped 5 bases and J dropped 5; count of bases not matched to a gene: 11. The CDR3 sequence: CASSPSGTGSHEQYF. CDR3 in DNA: TGTGCCAGCAGTCCATCCGGGACAGGCTCGCACGAGCAGTACTTC.

Here the CDR3 DNA reads TGTGCCTTAGGAGGGACAGGGTTTTACAATGAGCAGTTCTTC. It specifies CALGGTGFYNEQFF. This chain links TRBV6-5 with TRBJ2-1, with 9 positions matching TRBD1. Germline V CDR1 and CDR2: MNHEY, SVGAGI. The CDR3 loop spans 14 amino acids. Germline trimming cut 11 bases from V and 4 bases from J; bases unmatched to any gene: 9.

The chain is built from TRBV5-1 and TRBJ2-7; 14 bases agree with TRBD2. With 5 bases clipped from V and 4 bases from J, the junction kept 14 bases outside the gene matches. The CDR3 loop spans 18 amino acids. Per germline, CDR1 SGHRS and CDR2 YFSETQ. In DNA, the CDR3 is TGCGCCAGCAGTCCCCGGGGACTAGCGGGAGAAGTTGGGTACGAGCAGTACTTC. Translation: CASSPRGLAGEVGYEQYF. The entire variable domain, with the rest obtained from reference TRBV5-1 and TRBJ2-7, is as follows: KAGVTQTPRYLIKTRGQQVTLSCSPISGHRSVSWYQQTPGQGLQFLFEYFSETQRNKGNFPGRFSGRQFSNSRSEMNVSTLELGDSALYLCASSPRGLAGEVGYEQYFGPGTRLTVT.

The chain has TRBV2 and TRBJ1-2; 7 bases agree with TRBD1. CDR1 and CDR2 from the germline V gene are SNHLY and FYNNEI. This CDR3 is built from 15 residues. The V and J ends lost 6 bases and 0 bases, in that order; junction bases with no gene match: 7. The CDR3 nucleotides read TGTGCCAGCAGCGAATACAGGGGTTCTAACTATGGCTACACCTTC. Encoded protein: CASSEYRGSNYGYTF. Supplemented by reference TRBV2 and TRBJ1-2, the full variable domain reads EPEVTQTPSHQVTQMGQEVILRCVPISNHLYFYWYRQILGQKVEFLVSFYNNEISEKSEIFDDQFSVERPDGSNFTLKIRSTKLEDSAMYFCASSEYRGSNYGYTFGSGTRLTVV.

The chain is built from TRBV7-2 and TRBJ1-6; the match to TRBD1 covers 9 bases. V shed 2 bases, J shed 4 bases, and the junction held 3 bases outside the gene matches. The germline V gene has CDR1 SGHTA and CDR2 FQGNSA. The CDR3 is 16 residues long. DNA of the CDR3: TGTGCCAGCAGCTTAACCGGGACAGGGTATAATTCACCCCTCCACTTT. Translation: CASSLTGTGYNSPLHF. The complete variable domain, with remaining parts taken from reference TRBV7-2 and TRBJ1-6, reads GAGVSQSPSNKVTEKGKDVELRCDPISGHTALYWYRQSLGQGLEFLIYFQGNSAPDKSGLPSDRFSAERTGGSVSTLTIQRTQQEDSAVYLCASSLTGTGYNSPLHFGNGTRLTVT.

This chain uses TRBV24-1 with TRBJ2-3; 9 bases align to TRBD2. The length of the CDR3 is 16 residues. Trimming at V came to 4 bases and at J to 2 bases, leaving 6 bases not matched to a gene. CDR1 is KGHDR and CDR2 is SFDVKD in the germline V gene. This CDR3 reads CATSDMTSGPTDTQYF. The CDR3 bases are TGTGCCACCAGTGACATGACTAGCGGACCCACAGATACGCAGTATTTT.

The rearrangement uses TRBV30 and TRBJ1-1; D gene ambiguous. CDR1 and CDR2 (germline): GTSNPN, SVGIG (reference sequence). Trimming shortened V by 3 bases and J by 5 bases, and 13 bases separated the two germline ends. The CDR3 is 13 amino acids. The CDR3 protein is CAWSVTLRTEAFF. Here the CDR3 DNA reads TGTGCCTGGAGCGTCACCTTGCGAACTGAAGCTTTCTTT.

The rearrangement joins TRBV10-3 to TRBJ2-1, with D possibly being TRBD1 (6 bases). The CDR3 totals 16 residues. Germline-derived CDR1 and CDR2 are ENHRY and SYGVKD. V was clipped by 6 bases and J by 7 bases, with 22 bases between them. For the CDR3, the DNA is TGTGCCATCAGCGCCTTCGGGACACCAAAAGGGAATGAGCAGTTCTTC. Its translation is CAISAFGTPKGNEQFF.

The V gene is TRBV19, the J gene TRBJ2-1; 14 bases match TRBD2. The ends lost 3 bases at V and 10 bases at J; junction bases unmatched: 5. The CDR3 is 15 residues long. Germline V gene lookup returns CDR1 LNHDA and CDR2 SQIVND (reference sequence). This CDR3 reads CASSIGTSGSWEQFF. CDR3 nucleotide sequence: TGTGCCAGTAGTATCGGGACTAGCGGGAGTTGGGAGCAGTTCTTC.

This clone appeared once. CDR3 DNA: TGTGCCAGCAGCTTCATGCAGGGGTCGACAGATACGCAGTATTTT. Amino acid sequence: CASSFMQGSTDTQYF. The chain uses TRBV11-3 and TRBJ2-3, with D tentatively TRBD1 (6 bases). Per the germline V gene, CDR1 is SGHNT and CDR2 is YENEEA. This CDR3 contains 15 residues. Trimming shortened V by 3 bases and J by 3 bases, and 13 bases separated the two germline ends.

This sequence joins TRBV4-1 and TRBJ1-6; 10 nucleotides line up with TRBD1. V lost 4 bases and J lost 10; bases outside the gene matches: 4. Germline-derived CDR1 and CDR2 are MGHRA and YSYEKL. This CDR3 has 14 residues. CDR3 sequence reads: CASSPGTGVSPLHF. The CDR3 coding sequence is TGCGCCAGCAGCCCGGGGACAGGGGTGTCACCCCTCCACTTT.

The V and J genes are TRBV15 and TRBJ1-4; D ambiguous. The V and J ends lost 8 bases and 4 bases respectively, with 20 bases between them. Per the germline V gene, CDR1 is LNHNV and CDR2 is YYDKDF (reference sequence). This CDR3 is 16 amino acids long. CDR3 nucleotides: TGTGCCACCTCCGGCGGGGAGGAGGAGGGTAATGAAAAACTGTTTTTT. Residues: CATSGGEEEGNEKLFF.

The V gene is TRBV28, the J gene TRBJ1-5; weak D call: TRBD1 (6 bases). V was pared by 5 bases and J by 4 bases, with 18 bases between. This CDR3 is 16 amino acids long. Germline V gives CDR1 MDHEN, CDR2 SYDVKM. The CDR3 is CASSPWGRGLNQPQHF. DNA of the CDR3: TGTGCCAGCAGTCCCTGGGGCAGGGGCCTTAATCAGCCCCAGCATTTT.